This entry features one T cell receptor beta chain sequence. Its antigen target is currently unknown. Qualities for individual bases were not recorded, and no much larger clone is one base off. These data are taken from a study of CD8+CD57+ T cells in acquired aplastic anemia (dated by TCRdb to 2016 to 2019). Regarding the study in general: A mean of around 3.2 ug of DNA, ranging from about 0.19 to 27.4 ug, was extracted from sorted CD4+ and CD8+ cells. A CD8+CD57+ expansion meant a frequency higher than the mean frequency seen in healthy subjects.

At the junction V is shortened by 8 bases and J by 1 base, with 10 bases in between. Via the germline V gene, CDR1 is SGHTA and CDR2 FQGTGA. Its CDR3 holds 13 amino acids, cysteine through phenylalanine. The only DNA kept is the CDR3, 39 bases in frame from the first base. Expansion of CD8+CD57+ cells had been shown by flow cytometry in the patients chosen for sequencing. Every patient had severe acquired aplastic anemia, diagnosed using the International Study of Aplastic Anemia and Agranulocytosis and Camitta criteria. At the time blood was sampled, none of the patients had received any therapy. TCR repertoires of sorted CD4+ and CD8+ blood T cells from severe aplastic anemia patients and healthy subjects were deep-sequenced in the study. Patients were enrolled under clinicaltrials.gov protocols 00001620, 01623167, 00001397, 00071045, 00081523 and 00961064 in the USA. Ficoll-Paque density gradient centrifugation was used to isolate peripheral blood mononuclear cells. Before DNA was extracted, CD4+ and CD8+ T cells were sorted using either FACS or magnetic beads.

Profiling of TCR beta VDJ combinations and CDR3 sequences used genomic DNA as the template. TCR repertoire sequencing was run on an Illumina HiSeq 2000. Concerning the study's data processing: Repertoire assessment relied on Simpson's diversity index, CDR3 size and DJ length profiles, and TRBV/TRBJ rearrangement plots. Whichever DNA sequence was most abundant in the deep sequencing data was defined as the immunodominant clone. CDR3 amino acid sequences were checked for sharing between subjects and were compared against published repertoires and the VDJdb database. Using fastp trimming at Q25 and MiXCR clonotype assembly, TCRdb reanalyzed the public sequencing data and kept in-frame beta chains. CDR3 protein duplicates are merged, each entry listing the most common genes and DNA. TCRdb assigned the V and J calls; the authors' analysis was not used. This sample comprises 270,000 or so distinct CDR3 sequences, 82% of them detected only once. Around 40% of the sample is held by the ten biggest clonotypes.

The study at large found these results: Between patients and healthy controls, no significant difference in CD8+ Simpson's diversity was found (P=0.060). Fewer than 35 CD8+ CDR3 sequences were found to be shared between patients and controls, but these sequences appeared to be highly expressed in patients and within the immunodominant clones of the patients.

The chain joins TRBV7-3 to TRBJ2-3, with no confident D gene call. The TCR sequence derives from a human donor with aplastic anemia. The sequenced material came from sorted CD4+, CD8+, or CD8+CD57+ T cells (not recorded which) from PBMCs. The base sequence is TGTGCCAGCGCAGACCAGGGCACAGATACGCAGTATTTT. This yields the protein CASADQGTDTQYF.